This note documents a single T cell receptor beta chain sequence. As yet, its antigen is unknown. The data belong to a study of shared clonotypes between healthy human individuals. Germline values: CDR1 MNHEY, CDR2 SMNVEV (reference sequence). V lost 3 bases and J 6 bases, leaving 18 bases between the germline ends. There are 15 residues in the CDR3. Overall study findings and caveats: Non-shared clonotypes displayed generation probabilities falling below those of clonotypes present in all four donors.

Naive CD8 cells, CD45RO-negative and positively selected for CCR7, excluded terminally differentiated effector memory CD45RA+ cells. TCRdb keeps only in-frame clones here, not all; method: immunoSEQ multiplex PCR. The sample includes about 2.1 million clones, just under 95% of them seen just once. Sequencing input: naive CD8+ T cells from PBMCs. This TCR derives from a man aged 18 to 35 in good health. Some clones in this sample may be carry-over from other donors' samples. The gene calls are TRBV27 and TRBJ2-7, with D possibly matching TRBD2 (6 bases). CDR3 sequence (DNA): TGTGCCAGCAGTTTCAGGACCGGAGGGTTGAGCGAGCAGTACTTC. This translates into CASSFRTGGLSEQYF.